This entry describes one T cell receptor beta chain. Antigen unknown. While unrecorded immune exposures were likely, the donors were nominally healthy when sampled. These data come from a study of cytomegalovirus exposure and HLA in healthy donors. Background on the study: There were around 100 million unique TCR beta sequences, drawn from some 180 million T cells, in an earlier analysis. Study outcomes and limitations: Rarity characterized most TCR sequences, yet some public TCRs appeared in many donors. A reported reduction in N-insertions relative to the roughly 710-donor mean was seen in an Asian-associated ancestry cluster in a later analysis.

Deletions cut 1 base from V and 5 bases from J, with 14 bases between. Germline CDR1 is LGHNA and CDR2 is YSLEER. The CDR3 runs 15 residues. The PCR ran on 60 Vbeta and 13 Jbeta primers. Assay used: immunoSEQ multiplex PCR; TCRdb lists only in-frame clones, some missing. This repertoire shows over 75,000 clones, about three quarters found once; its top ten account for roughly 6.9%. The sample taken for sequencing was PBMCs. The chain has TRBV4-3 and TRBJ1-2; possible D gene TRBD1, 5 bases. The TCR originated in a middle-aged man in good health and CMV-seropositive. The DNA of the CDR3 is TGCGCCAGCAGCCAAGGGCAGGGCGTTCGGTATGGCTACACCTTC. Its translation is CASSQGQGVRYGYTF.